This TCR beta chain was retrieved from a study of cytomegalovirus exposure and HLA in healthy donors. Points on this clone: Its matching antigen is unknown.

Overall study results and limits: In terms of immune exposure information, only CMV serostatus was available. The investigators catalogued 150 to 200 TCR beta chains as cytomegalovirus-associated. Accounts indicate the classifier identified cytomegalovirus status with strong specificity and sensitivity.

Vbeta (60) and Jbeta (13) primers were used in the PCR. The authors' processing: In a later analysis, 10 million to 11 million of 75 million to 90 million unique beta chains occurred in at least two donors. The repertoire was sequenced with immunoSEQ multiplex PCR; TCRdb's copy has only in-frame clones and lacks some. V and J calls and clone size are copied from that table; D and trimming were computed from the DNA. The data show roughly 190,000 clones, approximately 80% seen once. This TCR came from a woman aged 45-65 years in good health and CMV-seronegative. Sequencing was carried out using PBMCs.

The CDR3 protein is CASSSSGTGGYEQYF. The DNA of the CDR3 is TGCGCCAGCAGCAGCTCCGGGACAGGGGGCTACGAGCAGTACTTC. The V and J genes are TRBV5-1 and TRBJ2-7; 11 nucleotides align to TRBD1. The CDR3 loop spans 15 amino acids. Germline CDR1 is SGHRS and CDR2 is YFSETQ. J lost 3 bases, V lost 4 bases, and 6 bases had no gene match.